This entry lists 12 T cell receptor beta chains sequenced from one sample in a study of graft-versus-host responses after intestinal transplantation. No antigen is known for these receptors. The table came from immunoSEQ multiplex PCR; TCRdb's copy has only in-frame clones and leaves some out. The table records tens of thousands of clones, approximately 88% of them present only once. This specimen was unstimulated CD4+ T cells sorted from spleen or lymph node cells, taken before transplant. The source of these receptors is a human donor who was the organ donor for an intestinal transplant.

The chain employs TRBV28 and TRBJ2-1, with 16 bases matching TRBD2. The CDR3 spans 15 residues. Germline V gives CDR1 MDHEN, CDR2 SYDVKM. V lost 5 bases to trimming and J lost 6 bases; unmatched junction nucleotides: 1. The chain's CDR3 is CASSGTSGRVNEQFF. The CDR3 coding sequence is TGTGCCAGCAGTGGGACTAGCGGGAGGGTCAATGAGCAGTTCTTC.

The J gene is TRBJ1-1, the V gene TRBV11-3, with 9 bases aligning to TRBD1. Trimming cost V 5 bases and J 11 bases; bases outside gene matches: 3. The CDR3 totals 11 residues. The V gene's germline CDR1 is SGHNT and CDR2 YENEEA. For the CDR3, the DNA is TGTGCCAGCAGCCCAGGGACAGGGGCTTTCTTT. Amino acid sequence: CASSPGTGAFF.

Points on this clone: This CDR3 is also generated by other DNA sequences in the sample. This chain links TRBV7-2 with TRBJ2-1, with D possibly TRBD2 on 6 matching bases. Deletions cut 1 base from V and 8 bases from J, with 9 bases between. The CDR3 length is 13 residues. Germline loops: CDR1 SGHTA, CDR2 FQGNSA. The CDR3 DNA reads TGTGCCAGCAGCTTAGGGCGGAGGGATGAGCAGTTCTTC. Translating gives CASSLGRRDEQFF.

This chain connects TRBV7-9 to TRBJ1-5, with TRBD1 identical over 10 bases. This CDR3 spans 16 amino acids. Germline CDR1 is SEHNR and CDR2 is FQNEAQ (reference sequence). Trimming removed 1 base from V and 4 bases from J; junction bases left unmatched: 4. Here the CDR3 DNA reads TGTGCCAGCAGCTTAGTATTGGGACAGGGGAATCAGCCCCAGCATTTT. Residues: CASSLVLGQGNQPQHF.

J is TRBJ2-3 and V is TRBV11-1; 8 nucleotides line up with TRBD2. CDR3 size: 16 residues. Germline CDR1 and CDR2: SGHAT and FQDESV (reference sequence). V was clipped by 5 bases and J by 2 bases; unmatched bases: 9. As DNA, the CDR3 is TGTGCCAGCAGCGCGGGGACTAGGGAAGACACAGATACGCAGTATTTT. Amino acids: CASSAGTREDTDTQYF. Together with reference TRBV11-1 and TRBJ2-3, the CDR3 gives the full variable domain: EAEVAQSPRYKITEKSQAVAFWCDPISGHATLYWYRQILGQGPELLVQFQDESVVDDSQLPKDRFSAERLKGVDSTLKIQPAELGDSAMYLCASSAGTREDTDTQYFGPGTRLTVL.

The chain links TRBV6-5 to TRBJ1-2; D remains unclear. Trimming removed 0 bases from V and 0 bases from J, with 8 bases in between. The CDR3 has 15 amino acids. CDR1 is MNHEY and CDR2 is SVGAGI in the germline V gene. CDR3 loop: CASSYSGGSNYGYTF. CDR3 DNA: TGTGCCAGCAGTTACTCAGGCGGATCTAACTATGGCTACACCTTC.

The chain is built from TRBV2 and TRBJ1-2; TRBD1 might be the D (6 bases). The CDR3 spans 13 residues. The germline V and J ends were trimmed by 2 bases and 8 bases, with 12 bases remaining between them. Looked up from germline, CDR1 is SNHLY and CDR2 is FYNNEI. CDR3 sequence (DNA): TGTGCCAGCAGTGAAAGGGCAGGGGACGGCTACACCTTC. Its protein product is CASSERAGDGYTF. Combining the CDR3 with reference TRBV2 and TRBJ1-2 gives the whole variable domain EPEVTQTPSHQVTQMGQEVILRCVPISNHLYFYWYRQILGQKVEFLVSFYNNEISEKSEIFDDQFSVERPDGSNFTLKIRSTKLEDSAMYFCASSERAGDGYTFGSGTRLTVV.

This CDR3 is CASTLSLAVNNEQFF. For the CDR3, the DNA is TGTGCCAGCACCTTGTCCCTAGCGGTTAACAATGAGCAGTTCTTC. The rearrangement uses TRBV21-1 and TRBJ2-1; the table's D call TRBD2 went unverified against the DNA. TRBV21-1 is deemed a pseudogene. CDR3 size: 15 residues.

This clone appeared once. This chain connects TRBV28 to TRBJ2-7; D unresolved. The CDR3 runs 14 residues. Germline lookup yields CDR1 MDHEN and CDR2 SYDVKM. Trimming removed 1 base from V and 4 bases from J, with 11 bases in between. CDR3 amino acids: CASSLYLIGYEQYF. The CDR3, as DNA: TGTGCCAGCAGTTTATACCTTATCGGGTACGAGCAGTACTTC.

This clone appeared once. V gene TRBV2 combines with J gene TRBJ1-3; D uncertain. Germline-derived CDR1 and CDR2 are SNHLY and FYNNEI. The CDR3 length is 12 residues. The V and J ends lost 3 bases and 7 bases respectively, with 7 bases between them. The CDR3 spells CASSDSGNTIYF. CDR3 sequence (DNA): TGTGCCAGCAGTGATTCGGGTAACACCATATATTTT.

The rearrangement links TRBV7-3 to TRBJ2-5, with 10 bases matching TRBD2. This CDR3 is 15 amino acids long. The J segment lost 4 bases and the V segment lost 3 bases, leaving 5 bases of the junction unmatched. Germline values: CDR1 SGHTA, CDR2 FQGTGA. CDR3 nucleotides: TGTGCCAGCAGCTTTCTAGCGGGAGCGGGAGAGACCCAGTACTTC. This translates into CASSFLAGAGETQYF.

The V and J genes are TRBV6-1 and TRBJ1-1; D is perhaps TRBD1 (6 bases). The CDR3 runs to 14 residues. Trimming removed 4 bases at V and 4 bases at J, with 13 bases between. In germline, CDR1 is MNHNS, CDR2 SASEGT. The CDR3 spells CASSVRGGGTEAFF. The CDR3 coding sequence is TGTGCCAGCAGTGTCAGGGGCGGGGGCACTGAAGCTTTCTTT.